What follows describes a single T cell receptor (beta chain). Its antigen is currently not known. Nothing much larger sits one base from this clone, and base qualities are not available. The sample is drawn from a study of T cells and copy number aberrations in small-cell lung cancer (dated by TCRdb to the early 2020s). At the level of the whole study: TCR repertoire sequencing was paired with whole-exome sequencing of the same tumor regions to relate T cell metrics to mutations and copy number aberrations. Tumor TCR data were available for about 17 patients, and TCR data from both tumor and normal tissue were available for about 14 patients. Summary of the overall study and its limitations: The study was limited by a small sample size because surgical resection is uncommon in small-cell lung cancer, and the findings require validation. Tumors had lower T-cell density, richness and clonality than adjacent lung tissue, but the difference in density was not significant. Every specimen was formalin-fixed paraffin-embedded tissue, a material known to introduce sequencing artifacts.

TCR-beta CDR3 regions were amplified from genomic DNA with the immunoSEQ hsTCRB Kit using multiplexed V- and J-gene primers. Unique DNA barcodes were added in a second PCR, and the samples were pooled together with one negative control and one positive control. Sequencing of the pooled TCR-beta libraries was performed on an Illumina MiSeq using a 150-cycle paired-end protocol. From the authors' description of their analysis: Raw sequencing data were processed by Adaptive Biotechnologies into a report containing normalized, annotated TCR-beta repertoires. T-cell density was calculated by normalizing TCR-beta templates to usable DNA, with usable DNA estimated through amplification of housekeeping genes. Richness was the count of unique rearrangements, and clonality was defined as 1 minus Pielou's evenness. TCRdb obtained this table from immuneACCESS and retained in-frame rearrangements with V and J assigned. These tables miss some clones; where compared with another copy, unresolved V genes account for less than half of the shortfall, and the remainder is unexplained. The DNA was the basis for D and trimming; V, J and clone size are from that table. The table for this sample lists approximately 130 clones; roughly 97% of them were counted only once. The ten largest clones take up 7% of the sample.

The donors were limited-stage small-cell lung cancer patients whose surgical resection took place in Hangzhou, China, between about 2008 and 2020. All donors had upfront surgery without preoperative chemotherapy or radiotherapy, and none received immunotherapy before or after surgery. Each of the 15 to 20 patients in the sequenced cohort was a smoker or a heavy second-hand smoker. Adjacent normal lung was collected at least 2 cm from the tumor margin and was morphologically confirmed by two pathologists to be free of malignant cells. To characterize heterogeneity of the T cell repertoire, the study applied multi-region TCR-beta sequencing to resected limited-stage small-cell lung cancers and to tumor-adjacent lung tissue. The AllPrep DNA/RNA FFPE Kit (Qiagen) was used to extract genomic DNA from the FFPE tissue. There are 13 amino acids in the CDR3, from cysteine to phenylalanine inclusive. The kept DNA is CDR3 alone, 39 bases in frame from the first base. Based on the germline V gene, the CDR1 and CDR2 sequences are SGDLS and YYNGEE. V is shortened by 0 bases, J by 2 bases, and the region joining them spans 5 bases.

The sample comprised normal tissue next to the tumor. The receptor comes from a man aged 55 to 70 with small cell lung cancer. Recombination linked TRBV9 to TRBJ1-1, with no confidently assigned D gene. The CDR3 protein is CASSVGPNTEAFF. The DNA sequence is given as TGTGCCAGCAGCGTAGGGCCTAACACTGAAGCTTTCTTT.